The entry that follows covers one TCR beta chain sequence. The antigen is unknown. Other DNA sequences in this sample translate to the same CDR3. Repertoires were generated with immunoSEQ multiplex PCR, while TCRdb's copy carries only in-frame clones and drops some. The sample has fewer than 3 million clones; 92% are singletons. The data derive from a study of shared clonotypes between healthy human individuals. Study-wide results and caveats: The sharing of around 5% of naive CD4 clonotypes was seen across a handful of donors.

This CDR3 is built from 16 residues. The J segment lost 0 bases and the V segment lost 4 bases, leaving 3 bases of the junction unmatched. In germline, CDR1 is LNHDA, CDR2 SQIVND (reference sequence). Material for sequencing was naive CD4+ T cells from PBMCs. Subset given: CD45RA+ positively selected. This clonotype was sampled from a man aged 18 to 30 in good health. Some clones in this sample may be carry-over from other donors' samples. The genes are TRBV19 and TRBJ2-7, with 13 bases that match TRBD2. The CDR3 reads CASSTRTSGSSYEQYF. The CDR3 nucleotides read TGTGCCAGTAGTACTAGGACTAGCGGGAGCTCCTACGAGCAGTACTTC. Full variable domain (outside the CDR3, taken from reference TRBV19 and TRBJ2-7): DGGITQSPKYLFRKEGQNVTLSCEQNLNHDAMYWYRQDPGQGLRLIYYSQIVNDFQKGDIAEGYSVSREKKESFPLTVTSAQKNPTAFYLCASSTRTSGSSYEQYFGPGTRLTVT.